The next 10 T cell receptor beta chains were all read from a single sample in a study of OX40 agonist ivuxolimab in advanced cancers. Clones were sequenced by immunoSEQ multiplex PCR, and TCRdb holds only the in-frame ones, with some missing. The repertoire holds some 70,000 clones, with roughly 85% as singletons. Sequenced material: CD4+ or CD8+ T cells sorted from blood, taken in a trial of the OX40 agonist ivuxolimab. Receptors were obtained from an adult with an advanced solid tumor such as melanoma, head and neck, liver or kidney cancer.

This clone showed up just a few times. The genes are TRBV18 and TRBJ1-5; D uncertain. Per germline, CDR1 KGHSH and CDR2 LQKENI. The V and J ends lost 3 bases and 4 bases respectively, with 4 bases between them. The CDR3 sequence is 12 residues long. The CDR3 nucleotides read TGTGCCAGCTCACCTGATAATCAGCCCCAGCATTTT. Residues: CASSPDNQPQHF.

The chain recombines TRBV6-1 with TRBJ1-5; D ambiguous. Per the germline V gene, CDR1 is MNHNS and CDR2 is SASEGT. The CDR3 sequence is 15 residues long. The V end lost 6 bases, the J end lost 0 bases, and 12 bases lay between the germline ends. The CDR3 DNA sequence: TGTGCCAGCAGCCCCAGCTACAATAGCAATCAGCCCCAGCATTTT. This translates into CASSPSYNSNQPQHF.

V gene TRBV5-1 combines with J gene TRBJ1-2; TRBD1 might be the D (5 bases). This CDR3 region has 14 residues. The germline gives CDR1 SGHRS, CDR2 YFSETQ. V lost 0 bases and J lost 8, with 14 bases in between. The DNA of the CDR3 is TGCGCCAGCAGCTTGGGTGTCGGGGGAGGCGGCTACACCTTC. It specifies CASSLGVGGGGYTF.

This clone has just a few counts. This rearrangement joins TRBV30 to TRBJ1-5; D is unclear. CDR1 GTSNPN and CDR2 SVGIG come from the germline V gene (reference sequence). The CDR3 extends over 13 amino acids. Trimming left V 3 bases short and J 2 bases short, with 8 bases between. The CDR3 DNA sequence: TGTGCCTGGAGAGATCAAGGCAATCAGCCCCAGCATTTT. It translates to CAWRDQGNQPQHF. The whole variable domain, filled in from reference TRBV30 and TRBJ1-5, reads SQTIHQWPATLVQPVGSPLSLECTVEGTSNPNLYWYRQAAGRGLQLLFYSVGIGQISSEVPQNLSASRPQDRQFILSSKKLLLSDSGFYLCAWRDQGNQPQHFGDGTRLSIL.

The chain is built from TRBV20-1 and TRBJ2-1, with a weak D call TRBD1 (7 bases). V lost 3 bases and J 15 bases, leaving 15 bases between the germline ends. CDR3 length: 11 amino acids. Per germline, CDR1 DFQATT and CDR2 SNEGSKA (reference sequence). The CDR3 bases are TGCAGTGCTAGGGAGGGGGCAAGGGGGTTCTTC. Its translation: CSAREGARGFF.

The V gene is TRBV29-1, the J gene TRBJ1-4, with unresolved D. The V and J ends lost 4 bases and 6 bases respectively, with 12 bases between them. Per germline, CDR1 SQVTM and CDR2 ANQGSEA. The CDR3 extends over 13 amino acids. In nucleotides, the CDR3 is TGCAGCGTTGTTGGGGATTGGTATGAAAAACTGTTTTTT. It translates to CSVVGDWYEKLFF.

This clone was picked up one time. The chain recombines TRBV14 with TRBJ2-2; TRBD1 matches at 7 bases. This CDR3 is 16 amino acids long. V lost 3 bases, J lost 4 bases, and 8 bases stayed unmatched. From germline, CDR1 is SGHDN and CDR2 FVKESK. CDR3 sequence reads: CASSHMTGFTTGELFF. Written as DNA, the CDR3 is TGTGCCAGCAGCCATATGACAGGGTTTACCACCGGGGAGCTGTTTTTT.

V gene TRBV15 combines with J gene TRBJ1-3; no firm D call. The CDR3 sequence is 15 residues long. V lost 0 bases and J lost 8, with 14 bases in between. Looked up from germline, CDR1 is LNHNV and CDR2 is YYDKDF (reference sequence). The CDR3 is CATSRDSRAADTIYF. The CDR3 nucleotides are TGTGCCACCAGCAGAGATTCCCGCGCCGCGGACACCATATATTTT.

This clone has only a few counts. This sequence joins TRBV7-2 and TRBJ1-1; 7 bases fit TRBD1. The trim removed 5 bases at V and 1 base at J, leaving 7 bases unmatched. The CDR3 runs to 15 residues. Per germline, CDR1 SGHTA and CDR2 FQGNSA. The DNA for the CDR3 is TGTGCCAGCAGCGGATGGACAGGTACGAACACTGAAGCTTTCTTT. Amino acid sequence: CASSGWTGTNTEAFF. The complete variable domain, with remaining parts taken from reference TRBV7-2 and TRBJ1-1, reads GAGVSQSPSNKVTEKGKDVELRCDPISGHTALYWYRQSLGQGLEFLIYFQGNSAPDKSGLPSDRFSAERTGGSVSTLTIQRTQQEDSAVYLCASSGWTGTNTEAFFGQGTRLTVV.

In this sample, this clone turned up a few times. This sample also contains other DNA sequences that code for the same CDR3. The J gene is TRBJ1-6, the V gene TRBV5-1; D ambiguous. The CDR3 loop spans 12 amino acids. Germline V gene lookup returns CDR1 SGHRS and CDR2 YFSETQ. The V end lost 0 bases, the J end lost 10 bases, and 5 bases lay between the germline ends. CDR3 coding DNA: TGCGCCAGCAGCTTGGGTGACTCACCCCTCCACTTT. The encoded protein is CASSLGDSPLHF. Full variable domain (remainder filled in from reference TRBV5-1 and TRBJ1-6): KAGVTQTPRYLIKTRGQQVTLSCSPISGHRSVSWYQQTPGQGLQFLFEYFSETQRNKGNFPGRFSGRQFSNSRSEMNVSTLELGDSALYLCASSLGDSPLHFGNGTRLTVT.